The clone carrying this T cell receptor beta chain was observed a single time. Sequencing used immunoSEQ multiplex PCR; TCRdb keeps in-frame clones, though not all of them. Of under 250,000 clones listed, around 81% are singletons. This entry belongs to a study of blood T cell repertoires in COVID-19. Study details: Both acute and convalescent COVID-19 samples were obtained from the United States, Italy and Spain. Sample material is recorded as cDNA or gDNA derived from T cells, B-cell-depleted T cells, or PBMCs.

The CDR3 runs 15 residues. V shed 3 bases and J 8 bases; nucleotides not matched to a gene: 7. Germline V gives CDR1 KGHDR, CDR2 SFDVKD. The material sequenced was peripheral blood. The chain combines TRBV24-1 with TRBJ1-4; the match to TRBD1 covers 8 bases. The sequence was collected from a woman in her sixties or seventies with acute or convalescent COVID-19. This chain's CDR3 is CATSDGPGQAEKLFF. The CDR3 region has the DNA TGTGCCACCAGTGATGGGCCGGGACAGGCCGAAAAACTGTTTTTT.